Shown below are 25 T cell receptor beta chains from a single sample sequenced in a study of T cell repertoires in cytomegalovirus infection. These receptors lack a known antigen. A single record per CDR3 protein comes from TCRdb applying MiXCR to the reads. The repertoire holds 75,000 to 100,000 distinct CDR3 sequences, with about 45% as singletons. The sequenced sample was CD8+ T cells from cultured PBMCs, obtained from culture after CMV antigen stimulation. The receptors here all came from a human donor in good health (CMV status not recorded). Some clones in this sample may be carry-over from other donors' samples.

The CDR3 loop reads CASSLQAPSAGGSNEQFF. The DNA for the CDR3 is TGTGCCAGCAGTTTACAAGCCCCGTCAGCGGGAGGTAGCAATGAGCAGTTCTTC. The V and J genes are TRBV12-3 or TRBV12-4 and TRBJ2-1, with 9 bases aligning to TRBD2. This CDR3 contains 18 residues. The junction had 14 bases not matched to a gene; V was cut back by 2 bases and J by 6 bases.

The chain uses TRBV27 and TRBJ2-1, with D maybe TRBD2 (5 bases). The CDR3 length is 15 residues. Germline V gene lookup returns CDR1 MNHEY and CDR2 SMNVEV (reference sequence). V shed 3 bases and J shed 7 bases, with 16 bases lying between them. DNA for the CDR3: TGTGCCAGCAGTTTTTATATCCGAGGAGGTAATGAGCAGTTCTTC. Translating gives CASSFYIRGGNEQFF.

This chain uses TRBV7-8 with TRBJ2-7; TRBD2 is a possible D gene (5 bases). The CDR3 is 15 residues long. The ends were cut back, 5 bases at V and 2 bases at J, with 16 bases in the middle. Germline V CDR1 and CDR2: SGHVS, FQNEAQ. The CDR3 protein is CASSPRTGSPYEQYF. CDR3 in DNA: TGTGCCAGCAGCCCGCGGACTGGATCTCCCTACGAGCAGTACTTC.

Details on this clonotype: The junction and the germline gene differ at one end; a read error may be behind it. The V call is TRBV12-3 or TRBV12-4, the J call TRBJ2-7, with no clear D. The CDR3 extends over 14 amino acids. CDR3 in amino acids: CASSLNVGDYEQYF. DNA for the CDR3: TGCGCCAGCAGTTTGAACGTCGGCGACTACGAGCAGTACTTC.

The chain employs TRBV7-3 and TRBJ2-7; 12 nucleotides match TRBD2. The CDR3 is 16 residues long. Germline V gene sequence: CDR1 SGHTA, CDR2 FQGTGA. J lost 5 bases, V lost 5 bases, and 10 bases had no gene match. The CDR3 DNA reads as TGTGCCAGCAGCCCGGGACTAGCGGGCACCCTCGACGAGCAGTACTTC. Encoded protein: CASSPGLAGTLDEQYF. The variable domain in full, with the rest retrieved from reference TRBV7-3 and TRBJ2-7, is GAGVSQTPSNKVTEKGKYVELRCDPISGHTALYWYRQSLGQGPEFLIYFQGTGAADDSGLPNDRFFAVRPEGSVSTLKIQRTERGDSAVYLCASSPGLAGTLDEQYFGPGTRLTVT.

V and J are TRBV7-6 and TRBJ2-7, with D uncertain. The germline V and J ends were trimmed by 4 bases and 5 bases, with 12 bases remaining between them. The CDR3 spans 13 residues. Germline values: CDR1 SGHVS, CDR2 FNYEAQ. CDR3 region: CASSSRARDEQYF. The DNA for the CDR3 is TGTGCCAGCAGCTCAAGGGCTAGGGACGAGCAGTACTTC.

J is TRBJ2-7 and V is TRBV28; no clear D gene. The germline CDR1 and CDR2 sequences are MDHEN and SYDVKM. The CDR3 covers 13 residues. V was trimmed by 5 bases and J by 4 bases, leaving 12 bases between them. CDR3 in amino acids: CASSPVQSYEQYF. The CDR3 DNA is TGTGCCAGCAGTCCCGTTCAGAGTTACGAGCAGTACTTC.

The chain has TRBV5-6 and TRBJ2-2; possibly TRBD2 for D (6 bases). V was trimmed by 5 bases and J by 7 bases, leaving 15 bases between them. CDR3 length: 14 residues. CDR1 and CDR2 (germline): SGHDT, YYEEEE. CDR3 region: CASRWDSGGGELFF. Written as DNA, the CDR3 is TGTGCCAGCAGATGGGACTCGGGCGGCGGGGAGCTGTTTTTT.

This clonotype was found a few times. The V call is TRBV12-3 or TRBV12-4, the J call TRBJ1-1; D perhaps matches TRBD1 (5 bases). The CDR3 consists of 13 residues. Trimming left V 8 bases short and J 10 bases short, with 20 bases between. CDR3 DNA: TGTGCCAGCGGAGTTTCCGGGGCGCGGGGAGCTTTCTTT. Its protein product is CASGVSGARGAFF.

This clonotype has just a few counts. The chain is built from TRBV7-6 and TRBJ2-7, with TRBD2 matching over 10 bases. This CDR3 spans 15 amino acids. Per the germline V gene, CDR1 is SGHVS and CDR2 is FNYEAQ. V trimming: 5 bases; J trimming: 3 bases; junction bases outside the gene matches: 7. CDR3 residues: CASSHGTSVNYEQYF. CDR3 coding DNA: TGTGCCAGCAGCCATGGGACTAGCGTCAACTACGAGCAGTACTTC.

This clonotype was counted only a few times. The chain joins TRBV6-6 to TRBJ2-3; D may correspond to TRBD1 or TRBD2 (5 bases each). Germline V lookup: CDR1 MNHNY, CDR2 SVGAGI (reference sequence). Trimming cost V 6 bases and J 0 bases, with 16 bases left between them. The CDR3 runs to 16 residues. For the CDR3, the DNA is TGTGCCAGCAGCCCCCTGAGGGGAGCAAGCACAGATACGCAGTATTTT. Protein: CASSPLRGASTDTQYF.

The chain joins TRBV19 to TRBJ1-4, with a weak D call TRBD1 (6 bases). The CDR3 runs to 12 residues. Between the trimmed V and J ends, which lost 11 bases and 7 bases, there was a span of 14 bases. CDR1 is LNHDA and CDR2 is SQIVND in the germline V gene (reference sequence). The CDR3: CASGGRGEKLFF. CDR3 DNA: TGTGCCTCCGGGGGCAGGGGTGAAAAACTGTTTTTT.

This clonotype has just a few counts. The chain uses TRBV7-3 and TRBJ2-3; D assignment may be TRBD1 or TRBD2 (5 bases each). The CDR3 extends over 16 amino acids. V was trimmed by 5 bases and J by 3 bases, leaving 18 bases between them. The germline V gene has CDR1 SGHTA and CDR2 FQGTGA. The CDR3 DNA follows: TGTGCCAGCAGCCCCGAGGGGCAGGGTTATACAGATACGCAGTATTTT. This codes for CASSPEGQGYTDTQYF.

V usage is TRBV7-4 and J usage is TRBJ2-5; 10 bases line up with TRBD2. CDR3 length equals 18 residues. Germline V gene data show CDR1 as SGHVT and CDR2 as SQSDAQ. V gave up 6 bases and J gave up 5 bases; unmatched junction bases: 18. CDR3 DNA: TGTGCCAGCAGGACGGGTGGGGATGGTAGCGGGGGGCCGGAGACCCAGTACTTC. Translation: CASRTGGDGSGGPETQYF.

The chain has TRBV19 and TRBJ2-2; D call uncertain. V gave up 2 bases and J gave up 0 bases, with 19 bases separating them. This CDR3 comprises 19 residues. Germline CDR1 reads LNHDA; CDR2 reads SQIVND (reference sequence). The CDR3 sequence: CASSIRRHWKITNTGELFF. The CDR3 bases are TGTGCCAGTAGTATAAGGAGACACTGGAAAATTACGAACACCGGGGAGCTGTTTTTT. Full variable domain (rest looked up from reference TRBV19 and TRBJ2-2): DGGITQSPKYLFRKEGQNVTLSCEQNLNHDAMYWYRQDPGQGLRLIYYSQIVNDFQKGDIAEGYSVSREKKESFPLTVTSAQKNPTAFYLCASSIRRHWKITNTGELFFGEGSRLTVL.

J is TRBJ1-1 and V is TRBV7-2; 10 bases agree with TRBD1. The CDR3 is 14 amino acids. In germline, CDR1 is SGHTA, CDR2 FQGNSA. Unmatched junction bases numbered 4, after V lost 7 bases and J lost 2 bases. CDR3 DNA: TGTGCCAGCAAAGACAGGGGGCGAAACACTGAAGCTTTCTTT. It translates to CASKDRGRNTEAFF.

The chain is built from TRBV7-3 and TRBJ1-1; weak D call: TRBD1 (5 bases). The CDR3 is 15 amino acids. With 5 bases removed from V and 6 bases from J, the gap between germline ends came to 19 bases. Looked up from germline, CDR1 is SGHTA and CDR2 is FQGTGA. CDR3 loop: CASSLLGGARSEAFF. The CDR3 coding sequence is TGTGCCAGCAGCCTCCTCGGCGGGGCGCGCTCTGAAGCTTTCTTT.

The chain combines TRBV7-8 with TRBJ2-3; D is unclear. Trimming cost V 1 base and J 2 bases, with 22 bases left between them. Germline V gene lookup returns CDR1 SGHVS and CDR2 FQNEAQ. The CDR3 loop spans 19 amino acids. The CDR3 DNA reads as TGTGCCAGCAGCTTAGAGAGGAGTTCCCCCTCCCGGTCCACAGATACGCAGTATTTT. Its protein product is CASSLERSSPSRSTDTQYF.

The chain joins TRBV7-6 to TRBJ1-5; D remains ambiguous. Germline-derived CDR1 and CDR2 are SGHVS and FNYEAQ. V gave up 0 bases and J gave up 0 bases, with 9 bases separating them. CDR3 length equals 16 residues. In DNA form, the CDR3 reads TGTGCCAGCAGCTTAGCGACTCACGATAGCAATCAGCCCCAGCATTTT. This sequence encodes CASSLATHDSNQPQHF.

The gene calls are TRBV7-6 and TRBJ2-6, with TRBD1 identical over 8 bases. Germline-derived CDR1 and CDR2 are SGHVS and FNYEAQ. With 5 bases clipped from V and 0 bases from J, the junction kept 12 bases outside the gene matches. There are 19 residues in the CDR3. This chain's CDR3 is CASSPLAGQVASGANVLTF. In DNA form, the CDR3 reads TGTGCCAGCAGCCCACTTGCGGGACAGGTGGCCTCTGGGGCCAACGTCCTGACTTTC.

The table lists this clonotype with a few counts. The V gene is TRBV10-3, the J gene TRBJ1-4, with 9 bases matching TRBD1. The CDR3 extends over 15 amino acids. The germline CDR1 and CDR2 sequences are ENHRY and SYGVKD. V lost 2 bases to trimming and J lost 4 bases; unmatched junction nucleotides: 2. The CDR3 DNA sequence: TGTGCCATCAGTGAGGAGGGACAGGGTAATGAAAAACTGTTTTTT. Amino acids: CAISEEGQGNEKLFF.

V and J are TRBV11-1 and TRBJ2-5; 9 bases match TRBD1. CDR3 size: 17 residues. Germline lookup yields CDR1 SGHAT and CDR2 FQDESV (reference sequence). The trim removed 3 bases at V and 2 bases at J, leaving 10 bases unmatched. The CDR3: CASSFGTGRTLQETQYF. DNA of the CDR3: TGTGCCAGCAGCTTCGGGACAGGGAGGACCTTACAAGAGACCCAGTACTTC.

This clonotype was counted a few times. The gene calls are TRBV28 and TRBJ2-2; 13 bases match TRBD2. Germline values: CDR1 MDHEN, CDR2 SYDVKM. The ends lost 8 bases at V and 3 bases at J; junction bases unmatched: 6. The CDR3 runs to 16 residues. Here the CDR3 DNA reads TGTGCCAGCCACGGACTAGCGGGAGAGGACACCGGGGAGCTGTTTTTT. Translation: CASHGLAGEDTGELFF.

The table lists this clonotype with a few counts. V is TRBV20-1 and J is TRBJ1-6, with no clear D. The CDR3 sequence is 16 residues long. Germline V gene lookup returns CDR1 DFQATT and CDR2 SNEGSKA (reference sequence). V was pared by 5 bases and J by 2 bases, with 16 bases between. The CDR3 sequence is CSAENDEETYNSPLHF. The CDR3 DNA reads TGCAGTGCTGAAAATGATGAGGAAACCTATAATTCACCCCTCCACTTT.

The V call is TRBV20-1, the J call TRBJ2-7, with TRBD1 matching over 8 bases. From germline, CDR1 is DFQATT and CDR2 SNEGSKA (reference sequence). The CDR3 totals 14 residues. The junction had 6 bases not matched to a gene; V was cut back by 3 bases and J by 2 bases. The CDR3 DNA is TGCAGTGCTAGCTGGGACAGGTCCACCTACGAGCAGTACTTC. Encoded protein: CSASWDRSTYEQYF.